This T cell receptor beta chain was captured in a study of CD8+ T cells in alopecia areata. Study-level background: Treatment comprised oral tofacitinib, 5 to 10 mg twice daily, in treated patients. After 6 to 18 months of tofacitinib, follow-up continued 6 months off drug. Study-level findings and limits: The study also sequences resident alphabeta T cells of normal skin in scalp samples.

Extracted RNA was reverse transcribed into cDNA, the sequencing template. The data were produced by immunoSEQ multiplex PCR, yet TCRdb's version contains in-frame clones alone and is incomplete. The sample yields around 98,000 clones, 40% to 45% seen once. Turning to this clone: What it binds is unknown.

Obtained from alopecia areata patients were lesional scalp punch biopsies along with peripheral blood. Trimming left V 6 bases short and J 5 bases short, with 10 bases between. The CDR3 runs 12 residues. CDR1 and CDR2 (germline): MDHEN, SYDVKM. This TCR derives from a human donor with alopecia areata. The specimen was CD4+ T cells sorted from blood. The chain has TRBV28 and TRBJ2-5; tentative D call: TRBD1 (5 bases). This CDR3 is CASSAGYETQYF. CDR3 nucleotides: TGTGCCAGCAGCGCAGGGTACGAGACCCAGTACTTC. The full variable domain, in which reference TRBV28 and TRBJ2-5 provide the parts outside the CDR3, is DVKVTQSSRYLVKRTGEKVFLECVQDMDHENMFWYRQDPGLGLRLIYFSYDVKMKEKGDIPEGYSVSREKKERFSLILESASTNQTSMYLCASSAGYETQYFGPGTRLLVL.